Listed here are 16 T cell receptor beta chains from one sample, sequenced in a study of T cells in localized non-small cell lung cancer. The protocol was immunoSEQ multiplex PCR, while the TCRdb copy is restricted to in-frame clones and leaves out a portion. The table has 8,500 to 13,000 clones, around half seen once. The material sequenced was lymph node tissue, taken before any cancer treatment. Receptors were obtained from a woman aged 40-69 years with stage II squamous cell lung carcinoma.

The rearrangement joins TRBV6-8 to TRBJ2-3; no clear D. Germline CDR1 is MNHGY and CDR2 is SAAAGT. This CDR3 comprises 15 residues. The germline V and J ends were trimmed by 5 bases and 2 bases, with 14 bases remaining between them. The DNA of the CDR3 is TGTGCCAGCAGTGATCCCAGGAGATACACAGATACGCAGTATTTT. Protein: CASSDPRRYTDTQYF.

This clone was detected only a few times. The DNA for the CDR3 is TGTGCCAGCAGTTACCGTGGTAGGGCGGGGATCGTATCCGAGGCTAACTATGGCTACACCTTC. Its translation: CASSYRGRAGIVSEANYGYTF. This chain links TRBV6-8 with TRBJ1-2; D remains ambiguous. Trimming removed 2 bases at V and 0 bases at J, with 28 bases between. The CDR3 runs 21 residues. Germline V lookup: CDR1 MNHGY, CDR2 SAAAGT.

The chain uses TRBV19 and TRBJ2-3; 8 nucleotides match TRBD2. The V gene end was trimmed by 2 bases and the J gene end by 0 bases; junction bases not matched to a gene: 4. Germline assignment: CDR1 LNHDA and CDR2 SQIVND (reference sequence). The CDR3 runs 16 residues. The CDR3: CASSISASGSTDTQYF. Here the CDR3 DNA reads TGTGCCAGTAGTATAAGCGCTAGCGGGAGCACAGATACGCAGTATTTT.

This clone was seen a few times. The genes are TRBV9 and TRBJ1-2; 10 bases align to TRBD1. The CDR3 runs 14 residues. V trimming: 5 bases; J trimming: 8 bases; junction bases outside the gene matches: 9. CDR1 and CDR2 from the germline V gene are SGDLS and YYNGEE. CDR3 amino acids: CASSEARDRGGYTF. CDR3 nucleotide sequence: TGTGCCAGCAGTGAAGCGCGGGACAGGGGAGGCTACACCTTC.

The chain recombines TRBV19 with TRBJ2-2; TRBD2 aligns across 7 bases. Trimming cost V 2 bases and J 2 bases; bases outside gene matches: 5. In germline, CDR1 is LNHDA, CDR2 SQIVND (reference sequence). This CDR3 is built from 16 residues. The CDR3, as DNA: TGTGCCAGTAGTATAAAAGCGGGGTATAACACCGGGGAGCTGTTTTTT. It yields the protein CASSIKAGYNTGELFF.

This CDR3 reads CATSRDISAGELFF. In DNA, the CDR3 is TGTGCCACCAGCAGAGATATCTCCGCCGGGGAGCTGTTTTTT. The chain recombines TRBV15 with TRBJ2-2, with D unresolved. V dropped 0 bases and J dropped 6 bases, with 8 bases sitting between them. Germline CDR1 LNHNV, CDR2 YYDKDF (reference sequence). The CDR3 totals 14 residues.

The chain combines TRBV28 with TRBJ1-1; 7 bases agree with TRBD1. There are 12 residues in the CDR3. CDR1 is MDHEN, CDR2 SYDVKM, per germline. Trimming cost V 4 bases and J 12 bases; bases outside gene matches: 8. The CDR3 DNA reads as TGTGCCAGCAGTTCGACAGGGAGGGTATCTTTCTTT. It yields the protein CASSSTGRVSFF.

The rearrangement joins TRBV9 to TRBJ1-1, with D possibly matching TRBD1 (5 bases). The CDR3 loop spans 15 amino acids. Trimming removed 0 bases at V and 0 bases at J, with 9 bases between. Germline V gene data show CDR1 as SGDLS and CDR2 as YYNGEE. Here the CDR3 DNA reads TGTGCCAGCAGCGTAGGGGGCAGGATGAACACTGAAGCTTTCTTT. Translated, it gives CASSVGGRMNTEAFF.

This clone came up a few times. The chain links TRBV7-5 to TRBJ2-7; the table's D call of TRBD1 was not tested on the DNA. TRBV7-5 is noted as a pseudogene. This CDR3 region has 15 residues. The CDR3 nucleotides read TGTGCCAGCAGCCGAACTGGACAGGGGTCCTACGAGCAGTACTTC. Encoded protein: CASSRTGQGSYEQYF.

The chain is built from TRBV28 and TRBJ2-3, with TRBD1 as a possible D gene (5 bases). Germline V lookup: CDR1 MDHEN, CDR2 SYDVKM. CDR3 length equals 15 residues. V lost 7 bases, J lost 2 bases, and 16 bases lay in between. The CDR3: CASTRRQTLTDTQYF. The CDR3 region has the DNA TGTGCCAGCACTCGCCGACAGACCCTCACAGATACGCAGTATTTT.

This clone was counted a few times. This chain connects TRBV6-8 to TRBJ2-7, with 7 bases matching TRBD1. CDR1 is MNHGY, CDR2 SAAAGT, per germline. CDR3 length: 13 amino acids. J lost 6 bases, V lost 2 bases, and 4 bases had no gene match. Written as DNA, the CDR3 is TGTGCCAGCAGTTACAGACAGGGTGGCGAGCAGTACTTC. The encoded protein is CASSYRQGGEQYF.

This clone has only a few counts. V and J are TRBV12-5 and TRBJ2-1; D may match TRBD1 or TRBD2 (6 bases each). In germline, CDR1 is LGHNT, CDR2 FRNRAP. The length of the CDR3 is 12 residues. The CDR3 sequence: CASKRGHNEQFF. CDR3 in DNA: TGTGCCAGCAAACGGGGGCACAATGAGCAGTTCTTC. Together with reference TRBV12-5 and TRBJ2-1, the CDR3 gives the full variable domain: DARVTQTPRHKVTEMGQEVTMRCQPILGHNTVFWYRQTMMQGLELLAYFRNRAPLDDSGMPKDRFSAEMPDATLATLKIQPSEPRDSAVYFCASKRGHNEQFFGPGTRLTVL.

This clone was counted only a few times. The chain recombines TRBV11-3 with TRBJ1-6; 10 bases match TRBD1. Germline-derived CDR1 and CDR2 are SGHNT and YENEEA. Unmatched junction bases numbered 17, after V lost 5 bases and J lost 10 bases. CDR3 length equals 18 residues. CDR3 residues: CASSRPGTGVGERSPLHF. CDR3 in DNA: TGTGCCAGCAGCCGTCCCGGGACAGGGGTGGGGGAAAGATCACCCCTCCACTTT.

This clone was counted a few times. The chain has TRBV11-3 and TRBJ2-1; D possibly corresponds to TRBD1 (6 bases). V lost 0 bases, J lost 6 bases, and 12 bases lay in between. The CDR3 runs to 15 residues. CDR1 and CDR2 (germline): SGHNT, YENEEA. CDR3 amino acids: CASSLESGTPNEQFF. As DNA, the CDR3 is TGTGCCAGCAGCTTAGAGTCAGGGACACCCAATGAGCAGTTCTTC.

The CDR3 here is CASTDGGKGSYEQYF. DNA of the CDR3: TGTGCCAGCACCGACGGGGGGAAGGGCTCCTACGAGCAGTACTTC. The rearrangement uses TRBV6-8 and TRBJ2-7; 7 bases agree with TRBD2. Germline V gene lookup returns CDR1 MNHGY and CDR2 SAAAGT. V lost 7 bases and J lost 0; bases outside the gene matches: 9. CDR3 length equals 15 residues.

This clone was counted between two and nine times. The J gene is TRBJ2-5, the V gene TRBV11-3; no reliable D call. Germline loops: CDR1 SGHNT, CDR2 YENEEA. V was pared by 5 bases and J by 0 bases, with 13 bases between. The CDR3 has 15 residues. Written as DNA, the CDR3 is TGTGCCAGCAGCCCGACAATTATGTACCAAGAGACCCAGTACTTC. Translating it yields CASSPTIMYQETQYF.